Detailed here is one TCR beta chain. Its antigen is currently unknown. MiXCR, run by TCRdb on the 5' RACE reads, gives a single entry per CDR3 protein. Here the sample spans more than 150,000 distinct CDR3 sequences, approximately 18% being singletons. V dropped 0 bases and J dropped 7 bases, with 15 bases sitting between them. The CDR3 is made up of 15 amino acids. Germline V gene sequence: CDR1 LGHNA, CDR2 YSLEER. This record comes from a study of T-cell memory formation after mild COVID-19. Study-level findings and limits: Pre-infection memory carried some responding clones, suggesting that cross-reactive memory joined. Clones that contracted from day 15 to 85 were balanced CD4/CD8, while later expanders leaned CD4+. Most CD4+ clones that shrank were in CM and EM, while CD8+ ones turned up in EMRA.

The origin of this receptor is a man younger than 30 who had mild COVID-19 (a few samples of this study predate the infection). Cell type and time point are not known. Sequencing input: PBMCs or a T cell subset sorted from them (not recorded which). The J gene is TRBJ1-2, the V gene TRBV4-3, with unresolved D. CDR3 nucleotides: TGCGCCAGCAGCCAAGAGATTGCGGGTCTGGGTGGCTACACCTTC. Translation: CASSQEIAGLGGYTF.